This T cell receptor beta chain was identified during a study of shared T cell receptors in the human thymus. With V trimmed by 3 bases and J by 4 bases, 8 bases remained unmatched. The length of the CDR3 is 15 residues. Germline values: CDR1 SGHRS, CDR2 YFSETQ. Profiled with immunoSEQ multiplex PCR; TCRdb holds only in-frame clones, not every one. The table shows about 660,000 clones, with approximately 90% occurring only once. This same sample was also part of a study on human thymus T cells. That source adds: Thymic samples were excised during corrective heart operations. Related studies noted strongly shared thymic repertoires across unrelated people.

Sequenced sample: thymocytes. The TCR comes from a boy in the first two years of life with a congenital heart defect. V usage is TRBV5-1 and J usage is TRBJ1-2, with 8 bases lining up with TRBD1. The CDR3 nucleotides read TGCGCCAGCAGCTGGGGGACAGGCCCGATCTATGGCTACACCTTC. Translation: CASSWGTGPIYGYTF. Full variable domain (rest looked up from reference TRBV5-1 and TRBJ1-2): KAGVTQTPRYLIKTRGQQVTLSCSPISGHRSVSWYQQTPGQGLQFLFEYFSETQRNKGNFPGRFSGRQFSNSRSEMNVSTLELGDSALYLCASSWGTGPIYGYTFGSGTRLTVV.